Below are 28 T cell receptor beta chains sequenced from a single sample in a study of blood T cell repertoires in COVID-19. Profiled with immunoSEQ multiplex PCR; TCRdb holds only in-frame clones, not every one. The sample records some 300,000 clones, around 91% being singletons. The sequencing sample was made of peripheral blood. These TCRs come from a woman in her thirties or forties with COVID-19, enrolled during active disease.

The count of this clone is one. The chain carries TRBV14 and TRBJ1-3; tentative D call: TRBD1 (6 bases). V lost 3 bases and J lost 5, with 11 bases in between. This CDR3 has 14 residues. In germline, CDR1 is SGHDN, CDR2 FVKESK. DNA of the CDR3: TGTGCCAGCAGCCAGCTACAGGGAAGAAACACCATATATTTT. This codes for CASSQLQGRNTIYF.

V is TRBV28 and J is TRBJ1-2; no definite D call. The germline V gene encodes CDR1 MDHEN and CDR2 SYDVKM. The V end lost 7 bases, the J end lost 4 bases, and 13 bases lay between the germline ends. The CDR3 loop spans 13 amino acids. CDR3 in DNA: TGTGCCAGCATGCACGGGGTTACCTATGGCTACACCTTC. The encoded protein is CASMHGVTYGYTF.

The chain has TRBV7-3 and TRBJ2-2, with 8 bases identical to TRBD2. The V gene end was trimmed by 2 bases and the J gene end by 0 bases; junction bases not matched to a gene: 11. CDR1 is SGHTA and CDR2 is FQGTGA in the germline V gene. This CDR3 contains 19 residues. The CDR3 DNA is TGTGCCAGCAGCTTAGTGGGTCCGAAACTAGCGGCGAACACCGGGGAGCTGTTTTTT. It is translated as CASSLVGPKLAANTGELFF. The full variable domain, rest sourced from reference TRBV7-3 and TRBJ2-2, is GAGVSQTPSNKVTEKGKYVELRCDPISGHTALYWYRQSLGQGPEFLIYFQGTGAADDSGLPNDRFFAVRPEGSVSTLKIQRTERGDSAVYLCASSLVGPKLAANTGELFFGEGSRLTVL.

This clone came up once. The chain employs TRBV27 and TRBJ1-2; a weak D match, TRBD1 (6 bases). Germline-derived CDR1 and CDR2 are MNHEY and SMNVEV (reference sequence). This CDR3 comprises 16 residues. V lost 4 bases, J lost 4 bases, and 19 bases lay in between. The chain's CDR3 is CASSSPSGHSSYGYTF. CDR3 DNA sequence: TGTGCCAGCAGTTCCCCTTCGGGACACAGTAGCTATGGCTACACCTTC.

V usage is TRBV7-2 and J usage is TRBJ2-1; the D gene is possibly TRBD1 (7 bases). Trimming stripped 2 bases from V and 6 bases from J, with 14 bases between. The CDR3 runs to 15 residues. Germline V lookup: CDR1 SGHTA, CDR2 FQGNSA. DNA for the CDR3: TGTGCCAGCAGCTTAATTGGGCAGGGGGGCAATGAGCAGTTCTTC. It encodes CASSLIGQGGNEQFF.

Notes on this clone: Mismatch with germline at one junction end may stem from a read error. Other DNA sequences in the sample encode the same CDR3. The rearrangement links TRBV28 to TRBJ1-5, with D possibly TRBD1 on 6 matching bases. This CDR3 is built from 16 residues. Germline V gene data show CDR1 as MDHEN and CDR2 as SYDVKM. In nucleotides, the CDR3 is TGTGCCAGCAGTTTTATCAGTAGGGGGAAAGGTCAGCCTCAGCATTTT. It translates to CASSFISRGKGQPQHF.

A remark on this clone: This sample also contains other DNA sequences that code for the same CDR3. The rearrangement uses TRBV7-9 and TRBJ1-1; D ambiguous. This CDR3 is 12 amino acids long. The germline gives CDR1 SEHNR, CDR2 FQNEAQ (reference sequence). The germline V and J ends were trimmed by 5 bases and 5 bases, with 9 bases remaining between them. CDR3: CASSLLSTEAFF. The DNA for the CDR3 is TGTGCCAGCAGCCTACTCTCGACTGAAGCTTTCTTT.

The chain combines TRBV5-1 with TRBJ1-1; the D is unclear. Trimming removed 1 base from V and 2 bases from J, with 9 bases in between. CDR1 and CDR2 from the germline V gene are SGHRS and YFSETQ. CDR3 length equals 14 residues. The CDR3 DNA sequence: TGCGCCAGCAGCTTGTTGAGTGAAAACACTGAAGCTTTCTTT. It is translated as CASSLLSENTEAFF.

This chain connects TRBV5-1 to TRBJ1-1; 7 bases map to TRBD1. This CDR3 has 15 residues. Germline V lookup: CDR1 SGHRS, CDR2 YFSETQ. With 4 bases clipped from V and 1 base from J, the junction kept 7 bases outside the gene matches. The chain's CDR3 is CASSGGTVANTEAFF. As DNA, the CDR3 is TGCGCCAGCAGCGGGGGGACAGTTGCGAACACTGAAGCTTTCTTT.

The chain links TRBV11-2 to TRBJ2-5; D possibly corresponds to TRBD2 (6 bases). The CDR3 is 14 residues long. Trimming removed 3 bases from V and 1 base from J, with 9 bases in between. Germline assignment: CDR1 SGHAT and CDR2 FQNNGV. The CDR3 reads CASSLDYIQETQYF. DNA of the CDR3: TGTGCCAGCAGCTTGGACTATATCCAAGAGACCCAGTACTTC.

The V gene is TRBV28, the J gene TRBJ1-1, with D maybe TRBD1 (5 bases). The ends were cut back, 2 bases at V and 10 bases at J, with 14 bases in the middle. CDR1 and CDR2 (germline): MDHEN, SYDVKM. The length of the CDR3 is 13 residues. The CDR3 nucleotides are TGTGCCAGCAGTTTAAAGCCTAGTCAGGGAGCTTTCTTT. It codes for CASSLKPSQGAFF.

CDR3 sequence reads: CASTTGGSNEKLFF. The CDR3 nucleotides read TGTGCCAGCACCACGGGGGGGTCTAATGAAAAACTGTTTTTT. The chain uses TRBV28 and TRBJ1-4; D might be TRBD1 (5 bases). CDR3 length equals 14 residues. Germline-derived CDR1 and CDR2 are MDHEN and SYDVKM. Deletions cut 7 bases from V and 3 bases from J, with 12 bases between.

The chain is built from TRBV27 and TRBJ1-2, with 10 bases fitting TRBD1. Looked up from germline, CDR1 is MNHEY and CDR2 is SMNVEV (reference sequence). This CDR3 spans 15 amino acids. The J segment lost 5 bases and the V segment lost 4 bases, leaving 7 bases of the junction unmatched. The CDR3 coding sequence is TGTGCCAGCAGTTCCTGGGACAGGGGATGGTATGGCTACACCTTC. Residues: CASSSWDRGWYGYTF.

The CDR3 region has the DNA TGTGCCAGCAGCTTAGATCGGGGACAGGGAATGGCACCCCTCCACTTT. This gives the protein CASSLDRGQGMAPLHF. V gene TRBV11-2 combines with J gene TRBJ1-6; TRBD1 matches 9 bases. J was trimmed by 11 bases and V by 0 bases; bases with no gene match: 8. Germline CDR1 and CDR2: SGHAT and FQNNGV. The CDR3 covers 16 residues.

The chain carries TRBV5-6 and TRBJ2-3; 15 bases are shared with TRBD2. The J segment lost 6 bases and the V segment lost 5 bases, leaving 10 bases of the junction unmatched. Germline CDR1 reads SGHDT; CDR2 reads YYEEEE. This CDR3 is built from 17 residues. The chain's CDR3 is CASRRGLAGGPVDTQYF. The CDR3, as DNA: TGTGCCAGCAGGCGGGGACTAGCGGGGGGCCCAGTCGATACGCAGTATTTT.

The genes are TRBV9 and TRBJ1-2; 7 nucleotides agree with TRBD1. Germline-derived CDR1 and CDR2 are SGDLS and YYNGEE. Trimming took 4 bases from V and 10 from J; bases not matched to a gene: 7. CDR3 length equals 12 residues. Written as DNA, the CDR3 is TGTGCCAGCAGCCATCAAACAGGGGACTACACCTTC. Translation: CASSHQTGDYTF.

The CDR3 loop is CASSVGGLSSGNTIYF. CDR3 bases: TGTGCCAGCAGCGTAGGGGGACTCAGCTCTGGAAACACCATATATTTT. This rearrangement joins TRBV9 to TRBJ1-3; perhaps TRBD1 as D (5 bases). The V end was cut by 0 bases, the J end by 0 bases, with 10 bases between. The germline V gene has CDR1 SGDLS and CDR2 YYNGEE. This CDR3 region has 16 residues. Full variable domain (rest looked up from reference TRBV9 and TRBJ1-3): DSGVTQTPKHLITATGQRVTLRCSPRSGDLSVYWYQQSLDQGLQFLIQYYNGEERAKGNILERFSAQQFPDLHSELNLSSLELGDSALYFCASSVGGLSSGNTIYFGEGSWLTVV.

This chain uses TRBV6-6 with TRBJ1-1; 9 nucleotides line up with TRBD1. Trimming cost V 6 bases and J 4 bases; bases outside gene matches: 6. This CDR3 spans 14 amino acids. The germline V gene has CDR1 MNHNY and CDR2 SVGAGI (reference sequence). This chain's CDR3 is CASRGQGSATEAFF. The CDR3 nucleotides read TGTGCCAGCAGGGGACAGGGATCTGCCACTGAAGCTTTCTTT.

This rearrangement joins TRBV11-2 to TRBJ2-7; 8 nucleotides line up with TRBD1. V shed 2 bases and J 5 bases; nucleotides not matched to a gene: 8. Germline V CDR1 and CDR2: SGHAT, FQNNGV. The CDR3 spans 15 residues. CDR3 bases: TGTGCCAGCAGCTTAATCAGGGGGCGAAGCCACGAGCAGTACTTC. It codes for CASSLIRGRSHEQYF.

This rearrangement joins TRBV5-6 to TRBJ1-1; unclear D gene. Trimming took 3 bases from V and 2 from J, leaving 8 bases between them. The germline CDR1 and CDR2 sequences are SGHDT and YYEEEE. The CDR3 runs 13 residues. The CDR3 here is CASSSGLNTEAFF. The CDR3 DNA reads TGTGCCAGCAGCTCGGGGTTAAACACTGAAGCTTTCTTT.

The chain links TRBV28 to TRBJ1-2, with 7 bases aligning to TRBD1. The V gene end was trimmed by 2 bases and the J gene end by 5 bases; junction bases not matched to a gene: 8. Germline V CDR1 and CDR2: MDHEN, SYDVKM. The CDR3 is 15 residues long. CDR3 sequence: CASSLLDREYYGYTF. The CDR3 bases are TGTGCCAGCAGTTTACTAGACAGGGAATATTATGGCTACACCTTC.

The chain employs TRBV7-2 and TRBJ2-5; 7 bases map to TRBD1. V shed 4 bases, J shed 1 base, and the junction held 3 bases outside the gene matches. The CDR3 extends over 14 amino acids. Germline V gene data show CDR1 as SGHTA and CDR2 as FQGNSA. Here the CDR3 reads CASSYRDSQETQYF. In DNA, the CDR3 is TGTGCCAGCAGCTATAGGGACAGCCAAGAGACCCAGTACTTC.

V is TRBV27 and J is TRBJ1-2; unclear D gene. Germline V lookup: CDR1 MNHEY, CDR2 SMNVEV (reference sequence). Between the trimmed V and J ends, which lost 1 base and 5 bases, there was a span of 11 bases. This CDR3 spans 14 amino acids. The CDR3 nucleotides are TGTGCCAGCAGTTTATTAGCATCTCCTTATGGCTACACCTTC. Amino acids: CASSLLASPYGYTF.

The chain combines TRBV6-2 or TRBV6-3 with TRBJ2-1; tentatively, D is TRBD1 (5 bases). The length of the CDR3 is 14 residues. CDR1 and CDR2 (germline): MNHEY, SVGEGT. The V gene lost 4 bases and the J gene lost 1 base, with 8 bases spanning the gap. The CDR3 region is CASSFDRSYNEQFF. The CDR3 DNA follows: TGTGCCAGCAGTTTTGACAGATCCTACAATGAGCAGTTCTTC.

This chain links TRBV27 with TRBJ2-7; D perhaps matches TRBD1 (6 bases). The CDR3 extends over 15 amino acids. The V gene lost 3 bases and the J gene lost 3 bases, with 15 bases spanning the gap. Germline CDR1 MNHEY, CDR2 SMNVEV (reference sequence). The CDR3 loop reads CASSFSSKGVYEQYF. The DNA for the CDR3 is TGTGCCAGCAGTTTCAGCTCCAAGGGGGTCTACGAGCAGTACTTC.

The CDR3 region is CASSLEGTGLHEQYF. Written as DNA, the CDR3 is TGTGCCAGCAGCTTAGAGGGGACAGGCCTCCACGAGCAGTACTTC. J is TRBJ2-7 and V is TRBV7-2, with 8 positions matching TRBD1. The germline CDR1 and CDR2 sequences are SGHTA and FQGNSA. V was clipped by 1 base and J by 5 bases; unmatched bases: 7. The CDR3 contains 15 residues.

This clone was detected only once. The rearrangement joins TRBV15 to TRBJ1-2; weak D call: TRBD1 (6 bases). The CDR3 consists of 14 residues. The germline V and J ends were trimmed by 0 bases and 4 bases, with 9 bases remaining between them. Germline V lookup: CDR1 LNHNV, CDR2 YYDKDF (reference sequence). The CDR3 loop reads CATSRDRTAYGYTF. The CDR3 coding sequence is TGTGCCACCAGCAGAGACCGGACAGCCTATGGCTACACCTTC.

The J gene is TRBJ2-7, the V gene TRBV5-3, with 7 bases aligning to TRBD1. TRBV5-3 is filed as an ORF, its function uncertain. V lost 1 base to trimming and J lost 2 bases; unmatched junction nucleotides: 6. This CDR3 contains 15 residues. The CDR3 loop reads CARSLPTGVAYEQYF. The CDR3 coding sequence is TGTGCCAGAAGCTTGCCTACAGGGGTGGCCTACGAGCAGTACTTC.